The rows below give T cell receptor beta chains drawn from one sample of a study of T cell responses to AZD1222 COVID-19 vaccine. The table came from immunoSEQ multiplex PCR; TCRdb's copy has only in-frame clones and leaves some out. The repertoire holds 130,000 or so clones, with about 89% as singletons. The sample was peripheral blood, taken on day 0 of MenACWY control vaccination. These receptors all stem from an adult in good health. CDR3s include the opening cysteine and the closing phenylalanine or tryptophan. A D gene is named only where the DNA matches it firmly. The size entry is marked missing in some rows and otherwise reads once, few, many or a size class.

V: TRBV27
size: once
length: 15
J: TRBJ2-1
D: TRBD1
CDR3: CASRYRGITYNEQFF
DNA: TGTGCCAGCAGATACAGGGGTATCACCTACAATGAGCAGTTCTTC

V: TRBV4-3
size: -
length: 18
J: TRBJ2-7
D: -
CDR3: CASSQGALVTGSSYEQYF
DNA: TGCGCCAGCAGCCAAGGGGCCCTCGTTACGGGGAGCTCCTACGAGCAGTACTTC

V: TRBV6-5
size: -
length: 15
J: TRBJ1-2
D: TRBD1
CDR3: CASRGTTGISYGYTF
DNA: TGTGCCAGCAGGGGGACGACAGGGATCTCCTATGGCTACACCTTC

V: TRBV13
size: -
length: 16
J: TRBJ2-3
D: TRBD2
CDR3: CASSPRTSFVSDTQYF
DNA: TGTGCCAGCAGCCCGAGGACTAGCTTTGTGTCAGATACGCAGTATTTT

V: TRBV5-5
size: -
length: 17
J: TRBJ1-1
D: -
CDR3: CASSQLAWGAVGTEAFF
DNA: TGTGCCAGCAGCCAACTTGCCTGGGGAGCGGTGGGCACTGAAGCTTTCTTT

V: TRBV3-1/TRBV3-2
size: -
length: 14
J: TRBJ1-6
D: TRBD1
CDR3: CASSFTGENSPLHF
DNA: TGTGCCAGCAGCTTTACAGGGGAAAATTCACCCCTCCACTTT

V: TRBV6-5
size: -
length: 13
J: TRBJ1-1
D: -
CDR3: CASSYSIMREAFF
DNA: TGTGCCAGCAGTTACTCGATAATGCGGGAAGCTTTCTTT

V: TRBV29-1
size: -
length: 21
J: TRBJ2-1
D: TRBD2
CDR3: CSVGQHGGAVLAGNTYNEQFF
DNA: TGCAGCGTTGGACAGCATGGGGGGGCCGTGCTAGCGGGGAATACCTACAATGAGCAGTTCTTC

V: TRBV6-2/TRBV6-3
size: -
length: 15
J: TRBJ1-6
D: -
CDR3: CASSSPRDIFSPLHF
DNA: TGTGCCAGCAGCTCGCCCCGGGACATTTTTTCACCCCTCCACTTT

V: TRBV7-8
size: -
length: 16
J: TRBJ1-2
D: -
CDR3: CASSLAGGLSNYGYTF
DNA: TGTGCCAGCAGCTTAGCCGGAGGACTGAGTAACTATGGCTACACCTTC

V: TRBV27
size: -
length: 16
J: TRBJ2-6
D: -
CDR3: CASSLRGTSGANVLTF
DNA: TGTGCCAGCAGTTTACGCGGGACTTCTGGGGCCAACGTCCTGACTTTC

V: TRBV27
size: -
length: 16
J: TRBJ2-6
D: TRBD2
CDR3: CASGLAGVSGANVLTF
DNA: TGTGCCAGTGGACTAGCGGGGGTCTCTGGGGCCAACGTCCTGACTTTC

V: TRBV3-1/TRBV3-2
size: -
length: 16
J: TRBJ2-1
D: TRBD2
CDR3: CASSQERGRTYNEQFF
DNA: TGTGCCAGCAGCCAAGAACGCGGGAGGACCTACAATGAGCAGTTCTTC

V: TRBV6-5
size: -
length: 15
J: TRBJ2-1
D: -
CDR3: CASSRDFSSYNEQFF
DNA: TGTGCCAGCAGCAGGGACTTCAGCTCCTACAATGAGCAGTTCTTC

V: TRBV4-1
size: once
length: 17
J: TRBJ2-6
D: TRBD1
CDR3: CASSQDSGGSGANVLTF
DNA: TGCGCCAGCAGCCAAGACTCAGGGGGCTCTGGGGCCAACGTCCTGACTTTC

V: TRBV27
size: -
length: 15
J: TRBJ1-1
D: -
CDR3: CASSLRETMNTEAFF
DNA: TGTGCCAGCAGTTTAAGGGAGACCATGAACACTGAAGCTTTCTTT